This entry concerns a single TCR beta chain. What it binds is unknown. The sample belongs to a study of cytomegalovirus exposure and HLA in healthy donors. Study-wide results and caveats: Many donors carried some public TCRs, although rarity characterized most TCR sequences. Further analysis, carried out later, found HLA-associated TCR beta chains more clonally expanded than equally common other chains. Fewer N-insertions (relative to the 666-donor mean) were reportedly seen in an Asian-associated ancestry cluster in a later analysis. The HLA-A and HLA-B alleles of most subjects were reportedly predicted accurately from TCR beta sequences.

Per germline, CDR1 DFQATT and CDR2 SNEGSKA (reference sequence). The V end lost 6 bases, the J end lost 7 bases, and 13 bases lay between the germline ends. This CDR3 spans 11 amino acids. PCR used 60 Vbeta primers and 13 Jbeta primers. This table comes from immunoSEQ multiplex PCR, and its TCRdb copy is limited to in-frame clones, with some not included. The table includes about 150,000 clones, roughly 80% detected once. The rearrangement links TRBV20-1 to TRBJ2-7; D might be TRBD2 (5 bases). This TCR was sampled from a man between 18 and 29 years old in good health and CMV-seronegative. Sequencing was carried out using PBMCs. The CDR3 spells CSAWGVGEQYF. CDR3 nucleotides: TGCAGTGCGTGGGGAGTGGGGGAGCAGTACTTC.